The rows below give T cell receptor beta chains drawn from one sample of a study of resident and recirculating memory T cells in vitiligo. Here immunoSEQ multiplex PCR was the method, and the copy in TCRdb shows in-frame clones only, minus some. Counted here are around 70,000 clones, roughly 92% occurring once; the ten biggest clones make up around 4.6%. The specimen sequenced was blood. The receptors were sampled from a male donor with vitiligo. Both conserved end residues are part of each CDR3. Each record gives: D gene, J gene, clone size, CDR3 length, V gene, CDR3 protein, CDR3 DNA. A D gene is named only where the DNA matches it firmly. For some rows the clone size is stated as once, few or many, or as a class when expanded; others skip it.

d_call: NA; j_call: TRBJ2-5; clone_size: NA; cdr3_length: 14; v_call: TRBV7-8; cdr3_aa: CASSATEVQETQYF; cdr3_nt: TGTGCCAGCAGCGCGACAGAGGTCCAAGAGACCCAGTACTTC
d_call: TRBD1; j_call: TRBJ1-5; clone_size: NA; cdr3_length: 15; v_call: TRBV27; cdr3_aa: CASSSPGTGNQPQHF; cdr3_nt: TGTGCCAGCAGTTCCCCCGGGACAGGAAATCAGCCCCAGCATTTT
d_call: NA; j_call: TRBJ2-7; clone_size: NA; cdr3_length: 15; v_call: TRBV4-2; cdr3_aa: CASSQDPGEAYEQYF; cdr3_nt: TGTGCCAGCAGCCAAGATCCGGGGGAAGCCTACGAGCAGTACTTC
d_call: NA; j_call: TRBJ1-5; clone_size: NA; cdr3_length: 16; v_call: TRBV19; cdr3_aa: CASTEGSTGIGQPQHF; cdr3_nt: TGTGCCAGTACCGAGGGTTCTACAGGGATAGGTCAGCCCCAGCATTTT
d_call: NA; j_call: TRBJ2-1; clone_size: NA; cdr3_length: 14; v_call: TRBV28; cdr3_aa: CASSLGGQFHEQFF; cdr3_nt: TGTGCCAGCAGTTTAGGAGGACAGTTCCATGAGCAGTTCTTC
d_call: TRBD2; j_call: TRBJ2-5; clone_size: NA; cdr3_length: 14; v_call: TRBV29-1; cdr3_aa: CSVVPLAGRETQYF; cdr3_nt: TGCAGCGTTGTTCCTCTAGCGGGGAGGGAGACCCAGTACTTC
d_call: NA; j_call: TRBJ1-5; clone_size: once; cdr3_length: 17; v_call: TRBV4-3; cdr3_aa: CASSQRLWGKQTGPQHF; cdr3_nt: TGCGCCAGCAGCCAACGCCTTTGGGGCAAACAGACGGGGCCCCAGCATTTT
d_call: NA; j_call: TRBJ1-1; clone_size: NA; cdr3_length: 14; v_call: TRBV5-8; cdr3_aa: CASSLASTNTEAFF; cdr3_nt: TGTGCCAGCAGCTTGGCCTCGACTAACACTGAAGCTTTCTTT
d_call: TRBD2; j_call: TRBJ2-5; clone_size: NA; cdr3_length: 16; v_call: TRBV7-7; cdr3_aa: CASSLATAGGSKTQYF; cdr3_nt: TGTGCCAGCAGCTTAGCGACGGCGGGGGGGTCGAAGACCCAGTACTTC
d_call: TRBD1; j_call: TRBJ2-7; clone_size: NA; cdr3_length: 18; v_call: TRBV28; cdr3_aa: CASSLYGPRGQLMYEQYF; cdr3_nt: TGTGCCAGCAGCCTTTACGGCCCCCGGGGACAGTTAATGTACGAGCAGTACTTC
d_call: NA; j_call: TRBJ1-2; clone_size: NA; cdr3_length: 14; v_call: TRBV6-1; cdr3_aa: CASSEQGREEGYTF; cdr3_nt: TGTGCCAGCAGTGAACAGGGTAGGGAGGAAGGCTACACCTTC
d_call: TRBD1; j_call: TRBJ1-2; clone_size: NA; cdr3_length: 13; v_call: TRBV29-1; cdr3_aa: CSVGAGQGLGYTF; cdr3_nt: TGCAGCGTTGGGGCCGGACAGGGGCTTGGCTACACCTTC
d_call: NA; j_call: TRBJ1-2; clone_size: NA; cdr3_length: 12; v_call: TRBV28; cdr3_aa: CASSRSTHGYTF; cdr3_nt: TGTGCCAGCAGTCGATCGACTCATGGCTACACCTTC
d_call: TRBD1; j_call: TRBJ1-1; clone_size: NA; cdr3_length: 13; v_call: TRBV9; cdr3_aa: CASSGQGYTEAFF; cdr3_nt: TGTGCCAGCAGCGGACAGGGATATACTGAAGCTTTCTTT
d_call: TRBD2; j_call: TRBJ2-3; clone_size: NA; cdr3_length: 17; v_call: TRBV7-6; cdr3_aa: CASSLDIRAGGPDTQYF; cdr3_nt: TGTGCCAGCAGCTTAGATATCCGGGCGGGGGGGCCAGATACGCAGTATTTT
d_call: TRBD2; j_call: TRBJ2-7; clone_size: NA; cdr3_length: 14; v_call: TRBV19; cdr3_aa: CASSIAGGSYEQYF; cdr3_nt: TGTGCCAGTAGTATCGCGGGGGGTTCCTACGAGCAGTACTTC
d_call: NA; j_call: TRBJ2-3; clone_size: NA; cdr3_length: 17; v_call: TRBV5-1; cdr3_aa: CASSTAGTRSFADTQYF; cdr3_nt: TGCGCCAGCAGCACCGCCGGGACACGTAGTTTTGCGGATACGCAGTATTTT
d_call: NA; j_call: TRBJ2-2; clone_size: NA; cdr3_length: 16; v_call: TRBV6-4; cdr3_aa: CASSPQGFPNTGELFF; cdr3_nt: TGTGCCAGCAGCCCACAGGGCTTCCCGAACACCGGGGAGCTGTTTTTT
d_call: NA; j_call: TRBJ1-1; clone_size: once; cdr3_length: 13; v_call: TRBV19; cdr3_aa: CASSISMNTEAFF; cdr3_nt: TGTGCCAGTAGTATATCCATGAACACTGAAGCTTTCTTT
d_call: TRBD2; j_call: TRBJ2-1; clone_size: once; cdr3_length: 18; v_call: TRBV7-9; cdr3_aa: CASSRGLAGADSYNEQFF; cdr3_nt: TGTGCCAGCAGCCGCGGACTAGCGGGAGCGGACTCCTACAATGAGCAGTTCTTC
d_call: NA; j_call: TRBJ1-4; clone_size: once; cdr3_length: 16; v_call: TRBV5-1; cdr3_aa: CASSLGRGAANEKLFF; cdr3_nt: TGCGCCAGCAGCTTGGGTCGCGGGGCAGCTAATGAAAAACTGTTTTTT
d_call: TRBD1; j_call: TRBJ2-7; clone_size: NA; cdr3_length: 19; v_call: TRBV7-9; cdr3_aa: CASSLPTQLGTGGYYEQYF; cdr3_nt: TGTGCCAGCAGCTTACCCACCCAACTCGGGACAGGGGGGTACTACGAGCAGTACTTC
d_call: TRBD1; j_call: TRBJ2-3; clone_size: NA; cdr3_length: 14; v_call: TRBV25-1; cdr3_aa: CASTDRARTDTQYF; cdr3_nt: TGTGCCAGCACAGACAGGGCAAGGACAGATACGCAGTATTTT
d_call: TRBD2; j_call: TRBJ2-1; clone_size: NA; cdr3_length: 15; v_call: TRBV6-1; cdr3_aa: CASSELPSGGDEQFF; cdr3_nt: TGTGCCAGCAGTGAATTGCCTAGCGGGGGTGATGAGCAGTTCTTC
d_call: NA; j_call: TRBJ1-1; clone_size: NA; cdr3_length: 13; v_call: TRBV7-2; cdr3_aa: CASSVGQNTEAFF; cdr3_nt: TGTGCCAGCAGCGTGGGACAGAACACTGAAGCTTTCTTT
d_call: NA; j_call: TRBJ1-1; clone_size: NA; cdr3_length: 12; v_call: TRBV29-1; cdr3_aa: CSAIKEYTEAFF; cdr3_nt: TGCAGCGCCATTAAAGAGTACACTGAAGCTTTCTTT
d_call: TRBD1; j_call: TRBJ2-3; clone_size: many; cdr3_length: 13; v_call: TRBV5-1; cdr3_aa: CASGQGGTDTQYF; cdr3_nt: TGCGCCAGCGGACAGGGGGGCACAGATACGCAGTATTTT
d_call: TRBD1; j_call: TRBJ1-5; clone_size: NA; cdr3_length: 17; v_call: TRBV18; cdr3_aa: CASSPFGTAVGNQPQHF; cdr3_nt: TGTGCCAGCTCACCATTCGGGACAGCCGTAGGCAATCAGCCCCAGCATTTT